The 24 T cell receptor beta chains below were found in one sample sequenced in a study of graft-versus-host responses after intestinal transplantation. Processing released intraepithelial and lamina propria lymphocytes from the graft tissue. Here immunoSEQ multiplex PCR was the method, and the copy in TCRdb shows in-frame clones only, minus some. The sample has around 7,000 clones; around 68% are singletons. The sample here was ileum tissue, taken about 55 days after transplant. Receptor source: a human patient who received an intestinal transplant, so some T cells may come from the graft donor.

The genes are TRBV30 and TRBJ2-3; 12 bases are shared with TRBD2. After removal of 2 bases from V and 8 bases from J, the junction contained 11 bases not matched to a gene. The CDR3 totals 16 residues. Germline V gene sequence: CDR1 GTSNPN, CDR2 SVGIG (reference sequence). Here the CDR3 reads CAWSRTSGASRGTQYF. The CDR3 DNA reads as TGTGCCTGGAGTCGGACTAGCGGGGCCTCCCGGGGTACGCAGTATTTT.

The V call is TRBV7-9, the J call TRBJ2-1; the D is unclear. Germline-derived CDR1 and CDR2 are SEHNR and FQNEAQ (reference sequence). The CDR3 consists of 12 residues. Trimming removed 7 bases from V and 3 bases from J, with 7 bases in between. The CDR3: CASIPSYNEQFF. CDR3 sequence (DNA): TGTGCCAGCATACCTAGCTACAATGAGCAGTTCTTC.

Details on this clone: An end of the junction does not agree with germline; a read error may underlie this. Other DNA sequences of this sample code for an identical CDR3. The chain employs TRBV5-6 and TRBJ1-4, with D possibly TRBD1 on 5 matching bases. From germline, CDR1 is SGHDT and CDR2 YYEEEE. The CDR3 spans 16 residues. CDR3 in DNA: TGCGCCAGCAGCCTCGGTGGGGCGCGCACGGGCGAAAAACTGTTTTTT. Protein: CASSLGGARTGEKLFF.

The rearrangement uses TRBV28 and TRBJ1-5, with TRBD1 matching 7 bases. V gave up 6 bases and J gave up 6 bases; unmatched junction bases: 2. CDR3 length: 12 residues. CDR1 is MDHEN and CDR2 is SYDVKM in the germline V gene. The CDR3 is CASRTGSQPQHF. CDR3 in DNA: TGTGCCAGCAGGACAGGGAGTCAGCCCCAGCATTTT.

The genes are TRBV2 and TRBJ2-4, with 7 bases aligning to TRBD1. Germline CDR1 reads SNHLY; CDR2 reads FYNNEI. V trimming: 6 bases; J trimming: 8 bases; junction bases outside the gene matches: 7. The CDR3 sequence is 13 residues long. CDR3 coding DNA: TGTGCCAGCAGCGCCGACAGGGTCTACATTCAGTACTTC. Protein sequence: CASSADRVYIQYF.

This chain uses TRBV6-5 with TRBJ1-1; possibly TRBD1 for D (5 bases). The length of the CDR3 is 14 residues. The V end lost 7 bases, the J end lost 1 base, and 13 bases lay between the germline ends. In germline, CDR1 is MNHEY, CDR2 SVGAGI. The CDR3 is CASTTSQGNTEAFF. CDR3 DNA: TGTGCCAGCACCACGTCTCAGGGGAACACTGAAGCTTTCTTT.

The chain links TRBV19 to TRBJ1-5; TRBD1 aligns across 9 bases. Germline assignment: CDR1 LNHDA and CDR2 SQIVND (reference sequence). Trimming removed 3 bases from V and 5 bases from J; junction bases left unmatched: 5. The CDR3 loop spans 15 amino acids. CDR3 loop: CASSIETGGYQPQHF. CDR3 coding DNA: TGTGCCAGTAGTATCGAGACAGGGGGTTATCAGCCCCAGCATTTT.

The rearrangement joins TRBV5-1 to TRBJ2-3; D unclear. The CDR3 is made up of 14 amino acids. Per the germline V gene, CDR1 is SGHRS and CDR2 is YFSETQ. Trimming removed 2 bases from V and 5 bases from J, with 12 bases in between. The CDR3 spells CASSFLSAKDTQYF. CDR3 sequence (DNA): TGCGCCAGCAGCTTCTTAAGCGCCAAAGATACGCAGTATTTT.

This clone rates as large. This sequence joins TRBV10-3 and TRBJ1-2; D perhaps matches TRBD1 (5 bases). The CDR3 covers 17 residues. V was pared by 0 bases and J by 13 bases, with 27 bases between. The germline V gene encodes CDR1 ENHRY and CDR2 SYGVKD. DNA for the CDR3: TGTGCCATCAGTGAGTCGGGGCAGGGAAAGGGAGGTGGGGGTTGCACCTTC. Its protein product is CAISESGQGKGGGGCTF.

CDR3 in DNA: TGCGCCAGCAGCTTGGGTAGTTATGAGCAGTTCTTC. Its protein product is CASSLGSYEQFF. V and J are TRBV5-1 and TRBJ2-1; no reliable D call. V was pared by 0 bases and J by 8 bases, with 6 bases between. CDR1 and CDR2 from the germline V gene are SGHRS and YFSETQ. The CDR3 has 12 amino acids. Complete variable domain (other parts from reference TRBV5-1 and TRBJ2-1): KAGVTQTPRYLIKTRGQQVTLSCSPISGHRSVSWYQQTPGQGLQFLFEYFSETQRNKGNFPGRFSGRQFSNSRSEMNVSTLELGDSALYLCASSLGSYEQFFGPGTRLTVL.

This clone occurred a few times. The chain recombines TRBV6-5 with TRBJ1-2; no clear D gene. V lost 2 bases and J 2 bases, leaving 6 bases between the germline ends. The germline gives CDR1 MNHEY, CDR2 SVGAGI. The CDR3 runs 13 residues. The CDR3 protein is CASSYQWNYGYTF. For the CDR3, the DNA is TGTGCCAGCAGTTACCAGTGGAACTATGGCTACACCTTC.

The chain recombines TRBV5-1 with TRBJ1-2, with 9 bases that match TRBD1. In germline, CDR1 is SGHRS, CDR2 YFSETQ. V was pared by 4 bases and J by 0 bases, with 4 bases of the junction left unmatched. The CDR3 loop spans 15 amino acids. In nucleotides, the CDR3 is TGCGCCAGCAGCACCGGGACAGGGACTAACTATGGCTACACCTTC. As protein: CASSTGTGTNYGYTF. The full variable domain, rest sourced from reference TRBV5-1 and TRBJ1-2, is KAGVTQTPRYLIKTRGQQVTLSCSPISGHRSVSWYQQTPGQGLQFLFEYFSETQRNKGNFPGRFSGRQFSNSRSEMNVSTLELGDSALYLCASSTGTGTNYGYTFGSGTRLTVV.

The chain couples TRBV4-3 to TRBJ1-6; weak D call: TRBD1 (5 bases). V gave up 0 bases and J gave up 8 bases, with 14 bases separating them. Germline CDR1 LGHNA, CDR2 YSLEER. CDR3 length: 16 amino acids. CDR3 sequence: CASSQDGAGLHSPLHF. Here the CDR3 DNA reads TGCGCCAGCAGCCAAGACGGGGCGGGGTTACATTCACCCCTCCACTTT.

The rearrangement links TRBV6-6 to TRBJ2-2; no reliable D call. V was pared by 8 bases and J by 1 base, with 14 bases between. CDR1 is MNHNY, CDR2 SVGAGI, per germline (reference sequence). The CDR3 contains 15 residues. In DNA, the CDR3 is TGTGCCAGCCAGAGCGTACACCTGAACACCGGGGAGCTGTTTTTT. It translates to CASQSVHLNTGELFF.

This clone was detected only once. The chain couples TRBV7-8 to TRBJ1-2; 9 bases align to TRBD1. CDR3 length equals 12 residues. Germline values: CDR1 SGHVS, CDR2 FQNEAQ. V trimming: 7 bases; J trimming: 7 bases; junction bases outside the gene matches: 4. CDR3 coding DNA: TGTGCCAGCACCGACAGGGGGACTGGCTACACCTTC. It is translated as CASTDRGTGYTF.

CDR3 protein: CASSPLLAGGQNEQFF. CDR3 DNA: TGCGCCAGCAGCCCATTACTAGCGGGGGGGCAGAATGAGCAGTTCTTC. The chain uses TRBV4-1 and TRBJ2-1; TRBD2 matches 13 bases. This CDR3 has 16 amino acids. CDR1 and CDR2 from the germline V gene are MGHRA and YSYEKL. J gave up 7 bases and V 4 bases, and 7 bases lay outside the gene matches.

V gene TRBV11-2 combines with J gene TRBJ1-5; TRBD1 aligns across 10 bases. The germline V gene has CDR1 SGHAT and CDR2 FQNNGV. The CDR3 is 17 amino acids. V shed 4 bases and J 5 bases; nucleotides not matched to a gene: 11. The CDR3 loop reads CASSSVPGTGDDQPQHF. CDR3 DNA: TGTGCCAGCAGCTCTGTCCCCGGGACAGGGGACGATCAGCCCCAGCATTTT.

This chain uses TRBV6-1 with TRBJ1-2; a possible D gene is TRBD1 (6 bases). V was shortened by 6 bases and J by 6 bases, with 17 bases between the two germline ends. CDR3 length: 14 residues. Looked up from germline, CDR1 is MNHNS and CDR2 is SASEGT. In DNA form, the CDR3 reads TGTGCCAGCAGAGCAAGGGACATTAAGGATGGCTACACCTTC. As protein: CASRARDIKDGYTF.

The V and J genes are TRBV18 and TRBJ1-2; 8 nucleotides agree with TRBD1. With V trimmed by 2 bases and J by 6 bases, 8 bases remained unmatched. The CDR3 is 15 amino acids. Germline V lookup: CDR1 KGHSH, CDR2 LQKENI. Here the CDR3 reads CASSPGQGAMHGYTF. The CDR3 region has the DNA TGTGCCAGCTCACCAGGGCAGGGGGCCATGCATGGCTACACCTTC.

The genes are TRBV5-6 and TRBJ1-5, with TRBD1 identical over 8 bases. This CDR3 has 16 amino acids. Germline-derived CDR1 and CDR2 are SGHDT and YYEEEE. The V gene end was trimmed by 4 bases and the J gene end by 4 bases; junction bases not matched to a gene: 10. The CDR3 coding sequence is TGTGCCAGCAGCCTAAACGACAGGGGTGGGAATCAGCCCCAGCATTTT. Residues: CASSLNDRGGNQPQHF.

Notes on this clone: Mismatch with germline at one junction end may stem from a read error. The J gene is TRBJ2-3, the V gene TRBV7-7; 10 bases are shared with TRBD2. Germline V CDR1 and CDR2: SSHAT, FNYEAQ (reference sequence). The CDR3 is 16 amino acids. The CDR3 spells CASSPERTSGSPTQYF. In nucleotides, the CDR3 is TGTGCTAGCAGCCCCGAGCGGACTAGCGGATCCCCTACGCAGTATTTT. The full variable domain, completed using reference TRBV7-7 and TRBJ2-3, is GAGVSQSPRYKVTKRGQDVTLRCDPISSHATLYWYQQALGQGPEFLTYFNYEAQPDKSGLPSDRFSAERPEGSISTLTIQRTEQRDSAMYRCASSPERTSGSPTQYFGPGTRLTVL.

The chain combines TRBV10-1 with TRBJ2-3; tentative D call: TRBD2 (6 bases). V gave up 4 bases and J gave up 1 base, with 9 bases separating them. Per the germline V gene, CDR1 is WNHNN and CDR2 is SYGVQD (reference sequence). CDR3 length equals 14 residues. The CDR3 bases are TGCGCCAGCAGTGCTGCTAGCGGCACAGATACGCAGTATTTT. Translation: CASSAASGTDTQYF.

V usage is TRBV6-1 and J usage is TRBJ1-1; no reliable D call. Trimming took 2 bases from V and 2 from J, leaving 12 bases between them. The germline V gene has CDR1 MNHNS and CDR2 SASEGT. The CDR3 runs 15 residues. This CDR3 is CASSEYSVYNTEAFF. The CDR3 DNA sequence: TGTGCCAGCAGTGAATATTCGGTATATAACACTGAAGCTTTCTTT.

The rearrangement joins TRBV2 to TRBJ2-3; 10 nucleotides align to TRBD2. Germline CDR1 is SNHLY and CDR2 is FYNNEI. This CDR3 has 16 residues. Trimming cost V 6 bases and J 5 bases; bases outside gene matches: 11. This CDR3 is CASSQRASGGVDTQYF. The CDR3 nucleotides are TGTGCCAGCAGCCAAAGGGCTAGCGGGGGAGTAGATACGCAGTATTTT.